Sequencing of this T cell receptor beta chain was carried out in a study of T-cell memory formation after mild COVID-19. Background on the study: Largely, the TCR clusters proved donor specific.

TCR alpha and TCR beta cDNA libraries carrying sample barcodes and UMIs were produced by 5'RACE using constant-segment primers. Via MiXCR, TCRdb re-called the 5' RACE reads, giving one row per CDR3 protein. The data show some 600,000 distinct CDR3 sequences, 17% seen once. Germline CDR1 and CDR2: SGHTA and FQGTGA. V lost 2 bases and J 5 bases, leaving 7 bases between the germline ends. The CDR3 runs 13 residues. The sequencing input was PBMCs or a T cell subset sorted from them (not recorded which). The sequence came from an adult woman who had mild COVID-19 (a few samples of this study predate the infection). Cell type and time point are not known. This chain connects TRBV7-3 to TRBJ2-1; D not certain. The CDR3 spells CASSLGLDNEQFF. The CDR3 DNA follows: TGTGCCAGCAGCTTAGGGCTCGACAATGAGCAGTTCTTC.